Given below is one TCR beta chain in context. The antigen remains undetermined. This CDR3 has 14 amino acids. V dropped 0 bases and J dropped 5 bases, with 11 bases sitting between them. Germline V gives CDR1 MNHEY, CDR2 SVGAGI. Sequencing was performed with immunoSEQ multiplex PCR; in TCRdb, only in-frame clones are kept and a portion is missing. The data contain about 180,000 clones, 86% of them singletons. This entry comes from a study of cytomegalovirus exposure and HLA in healthy donors. Findings and caveats of the study: Associated with cytomegalovirus, according to the listing, were 150 to 200 TCR beta chains. Most observed TCR sequences were rare, whereas some public TCRs were detected in many donors. Later, an analysis found that TCR clusters from the first cohort tended to co-occur in the roughly 110 validation repertoires. It was confirmed in vitro that three of the CMV-associated chains were specific for CMV antigens.

The clonotype comes from a man between 18 and 29 years old in good health and CMV-seropositive. The V and J genes are TRBV6-5 and TRBJ2-7, with D hard to call. The sample taken for sequencing was PBMCs. The CDR3 loop is CASSYSTPVDEQYF. The CDR3 region has the DNA TGTGCCAGCAGTTACTCGACACCTGTCGACGAGCAGTACTTC.